Sequencing of this T cell receptor beta chain was carried out in a study of vaccination and CD4 T cells after COVID-19. Turning to this clonotype: Antigen unknown.

The sample's treatment: approximately 10-day PBMC culture with coronavirus spike peptide pools or control peptides (ViraFEST assay). During the years 2011-2018, before the COVID-19 pandemic, the unexposed donor's CD4+ T cells were collected. Germline CDR1 is SGHDN and CDR2 is FVKESK. Deletions cut 0 bases from V and 0 bases from J, with 12 bases between. This CDR3 is 17 amino acids long. At the Johns Hopkins FTIC core, DNA taken from cultured CD4+ T cells was sequenced by way of the Oncomine TCR Beta short-read assay. TCRdb called the PCR reads again in MiXCR, with one record for every CDR3 protein. Here the sample spans about 9,000 distinct CDR3 sequences, less than 50% being singletons.

The sequence was collected from a human donor in good health. This chain connects TRBV14 to TRBJ2-1; D is unclear. Sequencing input: CD4+ T cells from blood, cultured in vitro. The chain's CDR3 is CASSQDTQWSSYNEQFF. The CDR3 DNA reads TGTGCCAGCAGCCAAGATACACAGTGGAGCTCCTACAATGAGCAGTTCTTC. The full variable domain, completed using reference TRBV14 and TRBJ2-1, is EAGVTQFPSHSVIEKGQTVTLRCDPISGHDNLYWYRRVMGKEIKFLLHFVKESKQDESGMPNNRFLAERTGGTYSTLKVQPAELEDSGVYFCASSQDTQWSSYNEQFFGPGTRLTVL.